The rows below give T cell receptor beta chains drawn from one sample of a study of T cell responses to AZD1222 COVID-19 vaccine. The method was immunoSEQ multiplex PCR; TCRdb's version includes in-frame clones alone and lacks a portion of them. The data contain some 170,000 clones, approximately 88% of them singletons. The sample was peripheral blood, taken on day 0 of AZD1222 vaccination. These receptors were obtained from an adult in good health. CDR3s include the opening cysteine and the closing phenylalanine or tryptophan. The D gene is left open where the match is weak. Size is stated for part of the rows, as once, few or many counts, or as a class when the clone is expanded.

j_gene: TRBJ2-3; v_gene: TRBV27; d_gene: TRBD2; abundance: -; CDR3aa: CASSSGGGSNSSTDTQYF; CDR3nt: TGTGCCAGCAGTTCCGGGGGGGGTAGTAATTCTAGCACAGATACGCAGTATTTT
j_gene: TRBJ1-2; v_gene: TRBV5-4; d_gene: -; abundance: few; CDR3aa: CASSLAGTGGYTF; CDR3nt: TGTGCCAGCAGCTTGGCCGGGACGGGCGGCTACACCTTC
j_gene: TRBJ1-2; v_gene: TRBV7-8; d_gene: TRBD1; abundance: -; CDR3aa: CASSLVLSGGGYTF; CDR3nt: TGTGCCAGCAGCTTAGTTCTTTCAGGGGGCGGCTACACCTTC
j_gene: TRBJ2-3; v_gene: TRBV5-1; d_gene: -; abundance: once; CDR3aa: CASSFGEREDTQYF; CDR3nt: TGCGCCAGTTCCTTTGGGGAACGGGAAGATACGCAGTATTTT
j_gene: TRBJ2-5; v_gene: TRBV5-6; d_gene: -; abundance: -; CDR3aa: CASSYPGRETQYF; CDR3nt: TGTGCCAGCAGTTATCCGGGCAGGGAGACCCAGTACTTC
j_gene: TRBJ1-1; v_gene: TRBV7-2; d_gene: TRBD1; abundance: -; CDR3aa: CASSLTTGFEAFF; CDR3nt: TGTGCCAGCAGCCTCACGACAGGGTTTGAAGCTTTCTTT
j_gene: TRBJ1-2; v_gene: TRBV6-6; d_gene: TRBD1; abundance: -; CDR3aa: CASSSQDRGHGYTF; CDR3nt: TGTGCCAGCAGTTCCCAGGACAGGGGGCATGGCTACACCTTC
j_gene: TRBJ1-1; v_gene: TRBV28; d_gene: TRBD1; abundance: once; CDR3aa: CASSLYRDRVTEAFF; CDR3nt: TGTGCCAGCAGTTTATACCGGGACAGAGTCACTGAAGCTTTCTTT
j_gene: TRBJ2-1; v_gene: TRBV27; d_gene: -; abundance: -; CDR3aa: CASSLGAGVTNEQFF; CDR3nt: TGTGCCAGCAGTTTGGGGGCGGGAGTGACGAATGAGCAGTTCTTC
j_gene: TRBJ1-2; v_gene: TRBV7-2; d_gene: -; abundance: -; CDR3aa: CASSNHLTGTGGYTF; CDR3nt: TGTGCCAGCAGCAACCATCTCACAGGGACGGGGGGCTACACCTTC
j_gene: TRBJ1-1; v_gene: TRBV9; d_gene: -; abundance: -; CDR3aa: CASSSGLANTEAFF; CDR3nt: TGTGCCAGCAGCTCGGGACTGGCGAACACTGAAGCTTTCTTT
j_gene: TRBJ2-5; v_gene: TRBV7-9; d_gene: -; abundance: -; CDR3aa: CASRAAKETQYF; CDR3nt: TGTGCCAGCAGGGCTGCAAAAGAGACCCAGTACTTC
j_gene: TRBJ2-5; v_gene: TRBV7-2; d_gene: -; abundance: -; CDR3aa: CASSLVVGTQKETQYF; CDR3nt: TGTGCCAGCAGCTTAGTAGTGGGGACCCAAAAAGAGACCCAGTACTTC
j_gene: TRBJ2-1; v_gene: TRBV3-1/TRBV3-2; d_gene: -; abundance: -; CDR3aa: CASSRQGGSYNEQFF; CDR3nt: TGTGCCAGCAGCCGACAGGGAGGCTCCTACAATGAGCAGTTCTTC
j_gene: TRBJ2-3; v_gene: TRBV5-1; d_gene: -; abundance: -; CDR3aa: CASSRGLTFTDTQYF; CDR3nt: TGCGCCAGCAGCCGAGGACTTACATTCACAGATACGCAGTATTTT
j_gene: TRBJ2-2; v_gene: TRBV5-1; d_gene: TRBD2; abundance: -; CDR3aa: CASSLWSAGWGNTGELFF; CDR3nt: TGCGCCAGCAGCTTGTGGTCAGCGGGATGGGGCAACACCGGGGAGCTGTTTTTT